The 5 T cell receptor beta chains presented below share a single source sample, sequenced in a study of cytomegalovirus exposure and HLA in healthy donors. PCR was performed using 60 Vbeta and 13 Jbeta primers. The repertoire was sequenced with immunoSEQ multiplex PCR; TCRdb's copy has only in-frame clones and lacks some. Here the sample table reports around 74,000 clones. Specimen: PBMCs. These receptor sequences come from a man in his forties or fifties in good health and CMV-seropositive.

The CDR3 loop reads CASSVIPTGDGYTF. In DNA form, the CDR3 reads TGTGCCAGCAGCGTGATCCCGACAGGGGATGGCTACACCTTC. The rearrangement joins TRBV2 to TRBJ1-2, with TRBD1 matching over 8 bases. This CDR3 region has 14 residues. V shed 6 bases, J shed 6 bases, and the junction held 9 bases outside the gene matches. Germline CDR1 is SNHLY and CDR2 is FYNNEI.

The chain is built from TRBV7-9 and TRBJ2-1; TRBD2 matches 7 bases. This CDR3 is 13 amino acids long. Germline V gene sequence: CDR1 SEHNR, CDR2 FQNEAQ (reference sequence). The trim removed 7 bases at V and 12 bases at J, leaving 12 bases unmatched. CDR3 coding DNA: TGTGCCAGCACCTCGGGAGGCGGGCTGGGGCAGTTCTTC. Its protein is CASTSGGGLGQFF.

Here the CDR3 reads CASSTDSSDEKLFF. The CDR3, as DNA: TGTGCCAGCAGCACAGACAGCTCCGATGAAAAACTGTTTTTT. The chain joins TRBV7-9 to TRBJ1-4; the D gene is possibly TRBD1 (5 bases). This CDR3 spans 14 amino acids. Trimming pared 5 bases from V and 6 bases from J, leaving 13 bases between. Germline V gene lookup returns CDR1 SEHNR and CDR2 FQNEAQ (reference sequence).

The V and J genes are TRBV4-1 and TRBJ2-3; 12 bases line up with TRBD2. This CDR3 is built from 16 residues. Unmatched junction bases numbered 7, after V lost 7 bases and J lost 2 bases. The germline V gene encodes CDR1 MGHRA and CDR2 YSYEKL. This CDR3 is CASTRLAGDSTDTQYF. The CDR3 DNA follows: TGCGCCAGCACCCGACTAGCGGGGGACTCCACAGATACGCAGTATTTT.

The chain recombines TRBV5-1 with TRBJ1-2; the D is unclear. The CDR3 loop spans 13 amino acids. The V end was cut by 3 bases, the J end by 2 bases, with 8 bases between. The germline V gene encodes CDR1 SGHRS and CDR2 YFSETQ. CDR3 sequence: CASSSTGNYGYTF. The CDR3, as DNA: TGCGCCAGCAGCTCGACGGGGAACTATGGCTACACCTTC.